The T cell receptor beta chain under discussion was sequenced for a study of early T cells in non-severe SARS-CoV-2 infection. The sample holds many counts of this clonotype. The target antigen is unknown. TCRdb independently ran MiXCR on the 5' RACE reads; one entry per CDR3 protein. The sample has tens of thousands of distinct CDR3 sequences; roughly 7.7% are singletons. Germline assignment: CDR1 SEHNR and CDR2 FQNEAQ (reference sequence). The CDR3 has 16 amino acids. V was cut by 3 bases and J by 0 bases, with 14 bases left in between. The study, taken as a whole, reports: The study's VDJdb matching favored anti-spike CD8 responses and missed private and CD4 specificities.

Sequencing was carried out using whole blood. The chain recombines TRBV7-9 with TRBJ1-1; D unclear. The sequence derives from an adult who was a healthcare worker with PCR-confirmed SARS-CoV-2 infection or an uninfected control (not recorded which). The CDR3 is CASSFGKGFLNTEAFF. The CDR3 nucleotides read TGTGCCAGCAGCTTCGGAAAGGGTTTCCTGAACACTGAAGCTTTCTTT.